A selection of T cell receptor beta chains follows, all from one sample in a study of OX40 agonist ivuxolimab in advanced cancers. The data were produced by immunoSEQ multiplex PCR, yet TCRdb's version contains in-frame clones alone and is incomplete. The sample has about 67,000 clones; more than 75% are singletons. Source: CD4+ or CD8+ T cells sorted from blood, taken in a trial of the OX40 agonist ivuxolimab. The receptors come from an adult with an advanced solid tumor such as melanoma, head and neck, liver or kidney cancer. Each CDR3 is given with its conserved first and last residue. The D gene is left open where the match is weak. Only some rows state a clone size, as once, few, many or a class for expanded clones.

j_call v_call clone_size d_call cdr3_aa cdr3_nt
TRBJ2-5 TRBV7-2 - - CASTSQGGAAKTQYF TGTGCCAGCACCTCTCAGGGGGGGGCAGCAAAGACCCAGTACTTC
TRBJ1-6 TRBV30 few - CAWRSSYNSPLHF TGTGCCTGGAGAAGCTCCTATAATTCACCCCTCCACTTT
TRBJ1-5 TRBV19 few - CASSTGLQPQHF TGTGCCAGTAGTACAGGGCTTCAGCCCCAGCATTTT
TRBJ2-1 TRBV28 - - CASTSGGLADTNEQFF TGTGCCAGCACTTCTGGGGGGCTAGCGGATACTAATGAGCAGTTCTTC
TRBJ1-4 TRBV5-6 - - CASTTPGGNEKLFF TGTGCCAGCACCACACCGGGGGGTAATGAAAAACTGTTTTTT
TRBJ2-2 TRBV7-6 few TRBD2 CASSLWSAGGPGELFF TGTGCCAGCAGCTTATGGTCAGCGGGGGGGCCCGGGGAGCTGTTTTTT
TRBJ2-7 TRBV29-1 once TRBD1 CSAAGTAQGEQYF TGCAGCGCAGCCGGGACAGCTCAGGGAGAGCAGTACTTC
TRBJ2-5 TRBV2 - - CASSERRAGTQYF TGTGCCAGCAGTGAACGCAGGGCGGGGACCCAGTACTTC
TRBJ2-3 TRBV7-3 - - CASSLMFTGTQYF TGTGCCAGCAGCTTAATGTTTACAGGTACGCAGTATTTT
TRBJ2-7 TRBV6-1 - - CASSEGISPYEQYF TGTGCCAGCAGTGAAGGGATCAGCCCCTACGAGCAGTACTTC
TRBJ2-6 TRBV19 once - CASSLQGTFSGANVLTF TGTGCCAGTAGTTTACAGGGCACCTTCTCTGGGGCCAACGTCCTGACTTTC
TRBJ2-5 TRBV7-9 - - CASRFARGQETQYF TGTGCCAGCAGATTCGCCCGGGGGCAAGAGACCCAGTACTTC
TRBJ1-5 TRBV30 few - CAWSYHWNF TGTGCCTGGAGTTACCACTGGAATTTT
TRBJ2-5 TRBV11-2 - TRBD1 CASSSNRGLETQYF TGTGCCAGCAGCTCCAACAGGGGTCTGGAGACCCAGTACTTC
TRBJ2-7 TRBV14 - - CASSQEPGGEAEQYF TGTGCCAGCAGCCAAGAACCCGGGGGCGAGGCCGAGCAGTACTTC
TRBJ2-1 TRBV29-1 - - CSVVVAVYNEQFF TGCAGCGTCGTGGTGGCGGTTTACAATGAGCAGTTCTTC
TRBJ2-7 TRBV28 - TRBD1 CASRSGTGGSKQYF TGTGCCAGCAGGTCCGGGACAGGGGGTTCGAAGCAGTACTTC
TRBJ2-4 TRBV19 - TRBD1 CASSIRGINIQYF TGTGCCAGTAGTATCAGGGGGATCAACATTCAGTACTTC
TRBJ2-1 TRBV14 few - CASSQEPGSAYEQFF TGTGCCAGCAGCCAAGAACCAGGATCGGCCTATGAGCAGTTCTTC
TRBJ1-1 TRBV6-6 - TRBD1 CASRDRGRFMNTEAFF TGTGCCAGCAGGGACAGGGGACGCTTCATGAACACTGAAGCTTTCTTT
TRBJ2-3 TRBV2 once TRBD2 CASTPGRGADTQYF TGTGCCAGCACCCCCGGTCGGGGGGCAGATACGCAGTATTTT
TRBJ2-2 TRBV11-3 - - CASANTGELFF TGTGCCAGCGCCAACACCGGGGAGCTGTTTTTT
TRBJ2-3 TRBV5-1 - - CASSLALPPQYF TGCGCCAGCAGCTTGGCGCTCCCTCCGCAGTATTTT
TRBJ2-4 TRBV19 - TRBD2 CASSIGLAGERAFQYF TGTGCCAGTAGTATAGGGCTAGCGGGGGAACGTGCCTTTCAGTACTTC
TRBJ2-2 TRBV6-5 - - CASSYVTGNTGELFF TGTGCCAGCAGTTATGTAACAGGGAACACCGGGGAGCTGTTTTTT
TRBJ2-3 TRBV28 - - CATGDPARDTQYF TGTGCCACCGGAGATCCAGCGAGAGATACGCAGTATTTT
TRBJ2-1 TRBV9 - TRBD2 CASSVVEGTSGYNEQFF TGTGCCAGCAGCGTAGTAGAGGGGACTAGCGGATACAATGAGCAGTTCTTC
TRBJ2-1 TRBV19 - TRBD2 CASSYPGLAMNEQFF TGTGCCAGTAGTTACCCGGGACTAGCGATGAATGAGCAGTTCTTC
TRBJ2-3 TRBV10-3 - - CAISGAGDTQYF TGTGCCATCAGCGGGGCGGGAGATACGCAGTATTTT
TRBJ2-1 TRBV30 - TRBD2 CAWRTSGSAGQFF TGTGCCTGGAGAACTAGCGGGAGTGCGGGGCAGTTCTTC
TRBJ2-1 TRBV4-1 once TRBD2 CASSQDGAGGLEQFF TGCGCCAGCAGCCAAGACGGAGCGGGGGGGCTTGAGCAGTTCTTC
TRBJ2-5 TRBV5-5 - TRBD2 CASSSTGVAGGSYQETQYF TGTGCCAGCAGCTCGACGGGCGTAGCGGGAGGCTCGTACCAAGAGACCCAGTACTTC
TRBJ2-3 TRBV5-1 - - CASTSGGGSADTQYF TGCGCCAGCACCTCAGGTGGGGGATCGGCAGATACGCAGTATTTT
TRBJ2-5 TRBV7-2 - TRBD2 CASRHGLAGGQETQYF TGTGCCAGCAGACATGGACTAGCGGGGGGGCAGGAGACCCAGTACTTC
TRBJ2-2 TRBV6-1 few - CASRRFESSGELFF TGTGCCAGCCGGCGATTTGAGTCGAGCGGGGAGCTGTTTTTT
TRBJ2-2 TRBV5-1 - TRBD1 CASFDRGLNTGELFF TGCGCCAGCTTCGACAGGGGGCTTAACACCGGGGAGCTGTTTTTT
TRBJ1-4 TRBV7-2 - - CASSLAPSGVKLFF TGTGCCAGCAGCTTAGCCCCCAGTGGTGTAAAACTGTTTTTT
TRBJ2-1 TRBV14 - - CASSQGGGREQFF TGTGCCAGCAGCCAAGGGGGGGGCCGGGAGCAGTTCTTC
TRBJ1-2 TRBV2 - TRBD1 CASTRDRGPGYTF TGTGCCAGTACCAGGGACAGGGGGCCTGGCTACACCTTC
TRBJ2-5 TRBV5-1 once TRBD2 CASSLAGLAGGQETQYF TGCGCCAGCAGCTTGGCCGGACTAGCGGGGGGCCAAGAGACCCAGTACTTC
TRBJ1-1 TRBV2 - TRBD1 CASGQGEGTEAFF TGTGCCAGCGGGCAGGGGGAGGGGACTGAAGCTTTCTTT